One sample yielded the 18 T cell receptor beta chains listed below, sequenced in a study of early T cells in non-severe SARS-CoV-2 infection. MiXCR, run by TCRdb on the 5' RACE reads, gives a single entry per CDR3 protein. The table includes over 55,000 distinct CDR3 sequences, approximately 8% detected once. Sequencing input: whole blood. All receptors come from an adult who was a healthcare worker with PCR-confirmed SARS-CoV-2 infection or an uninfected control (not recorded which).

This clonotype was recorded a few times. The chain is built from TRBV20-1 and TRBJ2-3; 11 bases are shared with TRBD2. CDR3 length: 15 residues. Germline CDR1 and CDR2: DFQATT and SNEGSKA (reference sequence). Losses at the gene ends were 6 bases for V and 5 bases for J; bases not matched to a gene: 10. The CDR3 sequence is CSACSSGRGLDTQYF. The CDR3 nucleotides are TGCAGTGCCTGTAGTAGCGGGAGGGGTTTAGATACGCAGTATTTT.

This chain uses TRBV27 with TRBJ2-3; 7 bases line up with TRBD2. This CDR3 is built from 16 residues. CDR1 is MNHEY and CDR2 is SMNVEV in the germline V gene (reference sequence). Trimming took 6 bases from V and 6 from J; bases not matched to a gene: 15. The CDR3 protein is CASSLLAVTYKDTQYF. The CDR3 DNA reads as TGTGCCAGCAGCCTCCTAGCGGTCACCTATAAGGATACGCAGTATTTT.

This clonotype came up a few times. This chain connects TRBV28 to TRBJ2-7; D tentatively fits TRBD1 or TRBD2 (5 bases each). V lost 6 bases and J 2 bases, leaving 17 bases between the germline ends. This CDR3 comprises 15 residues. Germline CDR1 MDHEN, CDR2 SYDVKM. Here the CDR3 DNA reads TGTGCCAGCAGGAAGCATCGGGACGGACCCTACGAGCAGTACTTC. This encodes CASRKHRDGPYEQYF. The variable domain in full, with the rest retrieved from reference TRBV28 and TRBJ2-7, is DVKVTQSSRYLVKRTGEKVFLECVQDMDHENMFWYRQDPGLGLRLIYFSYDVKMKEKGDIPEGYSVSREKKERFSLILESASTNQTSMYLCASRKHRDGPYEQYFGPGTRLTVT.

This clonotype occurred many times. Written as DNA, the CDR3 is TGTGCCAGCAGTGTGACCGGGGAAACCCAGTACTTC. Amino acids: CASSVTGETQYF. The chain couples TRBV2 to TRBJ2-5, with a weak D call TRBD2 (5 bases). Germline assignment: CDR1 SNHLY and CDR2 FYNNEI. The CDR3 covers 12 residues. The V and J ends lost 4 bases and 8 bases respectively, with 11 bases between them.

This clonotype was recorded at least ten times. V gene TRBV2 combines with J gene TRBJ2-3; D might be TRBD2 (6 bases). This CDR3 region has 14 residues. V was trimmed by 10 bases and J by 3 bases, leaving 17 bases between them. Germline V CDR1 and CDR2: SNHLY, FYNNEI. As DNA, the CDR3 is TGTGCCAACCGAGCGGGCGGAAGGACAGATACGCAGTATTTT. Translated: CANRAGGRTDTQYF.

This clonotype was found many times. This CDR3 reads CSVQNTEAFF. The DNA for the CDR3 is TGCAGCGTCCAGAACACTGAAGCTTTCTTT. The rearrangement joins TRBV29-1 to TRBJ1-1; D gene ambiguous. V was cut by 6 bases and J by 1 base, with 3 bases left in between. The CDR3 sequence is 10 residues long. Germline CDR1 is SQVTM and CDR2 is ANQGSEA.

Comment on this clonotype: The junction departs from germline at one end; a sequencing error may be responsible. This chain connects TRBV10-3 to TRBJ2-1; D unresolved. Germline CDR1 and CDR2: ENHRY and SYGVKD. The CDR3 spans 15 residues. The CDR3 nucleotides read TGTGCCATCAGTGAGTCCCTTGCGGCGGCCTTAGGTGTAGTCTTC. Protein product: CAISESLAAALGVVF.

This clonotype came up many times. The V and J genes are TRBV19 and TRBJ2-7, with 11 bases matching TRBD1. With 6 bases clipped from V and 3 bases from J, the junction kept 7 bases outside the gene matches. The CDR3 extends over 15 amino acids. Germline assignment: CDR1 LNHDA and CDR2 SQIVND (reference sequence). CDR3 DNA: TGTGCCAGTAGCTTGACCGGGACAGGGGGCTACGAGCAGTACTTC. Amino acids: CASSLTGTGGYEQYF.

This clonotype has only a few counts. The V gene is TRBV7-2, the J gene TRBJ2-3, with a weak D call TRBD2 (5 bases). This CDR3 spans 14 amino acids. The germline V gene has CDR1 SGHTA and CDR2 FQGNSA. Trimming took 2 bases from V and 4 from J, leaving 10 bases between them. Here the CDR3 reads CASSLTSVADTQYF. In nucleotides, the CDR3 is TGTGCCAGCAGCTTAACTAGTGTAGCAGATACGCAGTATTTT.

This clonotype was found many times. This chain connects TRBV7-9 to TRBJ2-7, with D tentatively TRBD2 (5 bases). CDR1 is SEHNR, CDR2 FQNEAQ, per germline (reference sequence). V was cut by 5 bases and J by 2 bases, with 10 bases left in between. The CDR3 has 13 amino acids. This chain's CDR3 is CASSRTGPYEQYF. CDR3 nucleotides: TGTGCCAGCAGCCGGACTGGACCCTACGAGCAGTACTTC.

This clonotype has at least ten counts. The V and J genes are TRBV28 and TRBJ2-7, with 9 bases fitting TRBD1. This CDR3 contains 14 residues. After removal of 2 bases from V and 7 bases from J, the junction contained 6 bases not matched to a gene. Germline CDR1 is MDHEN and CDR2 is SYDVKM. Here the CDR3 DNA reads TGTGCCAGCAGTTTAGGGGGACAGGGCCGGGAGCAGTACTTC. The encoded protein is CASSLGGQGREQYF.

The chain joins TRBV20-1 to TRBJ1-6; no clear D. The CDR3 loop spans 16 amino acids. Germline V CDR1 and CDR2: DFQATT, SNEGSKA (reference sequence). V lost 5 bases and J lost 6, with 20 bases in between. CDR3 region: CSAYPGPGISNSPLHF. CDR3 DNA sequence: TGCAGTGCTTACCCTGGACCCGGGATTAGTAATTCACCCCTCCACTTT.

The sample holds a few counts of this clonotype. The V and J genes are TRBV11-2 and TRBJ2-7; perhaps TRBD2 as D (5 bases). The length of the CDR3 is 17 residues. Germline CDR1 and CDR2: SGHAT and FQNNGV. V lost 5 bases and J lost 4, with 24 bases in between. CDR3 nucleotide sequence: TGTGCCAGCAGCCCGTTCGGGGTAATACTAGGTCGATACGAGCAGTACTTC. This encodes CASSPFGVILGRYEQYF.

This clonotype was detected a few times. The rearrangement joins TRBV3-1 to TRBJ2-3, with 11 bases lining up with TRBD2. The V gene's germline CDR1 is LGHDT and CDR2 YNNKEL (reference sequence). This CDR3 comprises 16 residues. V gave up 3 bases and J gave up 6 bases; unmatched junction bases: 8. Here the CDR3 reads CASSHPLAGGGDTQYF. The DNA for the CDR3 is TGTGCCAGCAGCCATCCGCTAGCGGGAGGTGGGGATACGCAGTATTTT.

This clonotype was detected ten times or more. The V gene is TRBV29-1, the J gene TRBJ1-2; D unclear. The CDR3 covers 11 residues. Germline V gene lookup returns CDR1 SQVTM and CDR2 ANQGSEA. V was shortened by 5 bases and J by 4 bases, with 8 bases between the two germline ends. The CDR3 DNA follows: TGCAGCGTTCACGATTCCTATGGCTACACCTTC. Translating it yields CSVHDSYGYTF. The whole variable domain, filled in from reference TRBV29-1 and TRBJ1-2, reads SAVISQKPSRDICQRGTSLTIQCQVDSQVTMMFWYRQQPGQSLTLIATANQGSEATYESGFVIDKFPISRPNLTFSTLTVSNMSPEDSSIYLCSVHDSYGYTFGSGTRLTVV.

This clonotype was detected ten times or more. The rearrangement joins TRBV28 to TRBJ1-6; tentative D call: TRBD1 (5 bases). Looked up from germline, CDR1 is MDHEN and CDR2 is SYDVKM. The CDR3 length is 14 residues. The germline V and J ends were trimmed by 6 bases and 7 bases, with 13 bases remaining between them. CDR3 sequence: CASRPGRLNSPLHF. For the CDR3, the DNA is TGTGCCAGCAGACCGGGACGGCTCAATTCACCCCTCCACTTT.

This clonotype occurred a few times. This chain connects TRBV7-3 to TRBJ2-6; TRBD1 aligns across 7 bases. This CDR3 has 17 residues. V lost 5 bases and J lost 0; bases outside the gene matches: 7. Per the germline V gene, CDR1 is SGHTA and CDR2 is FQGTGA. The CDR3 DNA sequence: TGTGCCAGCAGCCCGACAGGGTCTTTCTCTGGGGCCAACGTCCTGACTTTC. It codes for CASSPTGSFSGANVLTF.

There are many counts of this clonotype. The chain combines TRBV20-1 with TRBJ2-5; 9 nucleotides match TRBD2. Trimming took 3 bases from V and 2 from J; bases not matched to a gene: 4. Germline V gene lookup returns CDR1 DFQATT and CDR2 SNEGSKA (reference sequence). The CDR3 consists of 14 residues. The CDR3 DNA is TGCAGTGCTAGCCCCCTAGCGGGGCAAGAGACCCAGTACTTC. This translates into CSASPLAGQETQYF.